This TCR beta chain was sequenced during a study of blood T cell repertoires in COVID-19. Study summary: COVID-19 samples collected from the United States, Italy and Spain covered acute and convalescent phases.

The CDR3 consists of 17 residues. The J segment lost 9 bases and the V segment lost 3 bases, leaving 16 bases of the junction unmatched. CDR1 and CDR2 from the germline V gene are LGHNT and FRNRAP. Profiled with immunoSEQ multiplex PCR; TCRdb holds only in-frame clones, not every one. Seen here are roughly 350,000 clones, more than 75% observed once, and the top ten hold roughly 3%. This chain connects TRBV12-5 to TRBJ2-2; 7 bases line up with TRBD1. The receptor was derived from a woman between 18 and 30 years old who had recovered from COVID-19. Sequencing was done on a sample of peripheral blood. CDR3 amino acids: CASGFLISGQASRELFF. The CDR3 DNA reads as TGTGCTAGTGGTTTCCTTATCTCCGGACAGGCTTCTCGGGAGCTGTTTTTT.